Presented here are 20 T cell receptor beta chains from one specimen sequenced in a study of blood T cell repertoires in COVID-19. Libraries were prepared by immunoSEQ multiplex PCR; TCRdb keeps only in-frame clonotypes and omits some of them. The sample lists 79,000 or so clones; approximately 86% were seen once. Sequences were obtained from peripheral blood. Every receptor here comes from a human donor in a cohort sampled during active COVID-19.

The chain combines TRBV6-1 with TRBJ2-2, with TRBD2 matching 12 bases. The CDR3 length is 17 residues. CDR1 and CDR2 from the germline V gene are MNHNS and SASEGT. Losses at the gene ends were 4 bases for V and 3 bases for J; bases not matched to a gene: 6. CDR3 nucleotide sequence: TGTGCCAGCAGTGGGACTAGCGGGAATGTGGACACCGGGGAGCTGTTTTTT. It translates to CASSGTSGNVDTGELFF.

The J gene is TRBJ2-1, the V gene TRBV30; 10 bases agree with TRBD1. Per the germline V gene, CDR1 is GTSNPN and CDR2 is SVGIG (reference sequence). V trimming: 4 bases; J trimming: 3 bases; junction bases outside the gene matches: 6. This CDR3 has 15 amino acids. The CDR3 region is CAWKRDRGGYNEQFF. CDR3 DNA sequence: TGTGCCTGGAAAAGGGACAGGGGAGGCTACAATGAGCAGTTCTTC.

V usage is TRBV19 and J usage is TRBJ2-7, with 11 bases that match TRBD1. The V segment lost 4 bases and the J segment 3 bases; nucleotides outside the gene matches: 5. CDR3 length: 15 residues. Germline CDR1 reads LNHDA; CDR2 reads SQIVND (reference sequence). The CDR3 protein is CASSRRTGGGYEQYF. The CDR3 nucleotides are TGTGCCAGTAGTAGGAGGACAGGGGGCGGCTACGAGCAGTACTTC.

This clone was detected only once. Here the CDR3 reads CASSSGTIETQYF. DNA of the CDR3: TGTGCCAGCAGTTCCGGGACTATAGAGACCCAGTACTTC. The chain recombines TRBV6-2 or TRBV6-3 with TRBJ2-5; TRBD2 matches at 7 bases. Trimming at V came to 4 bases and at J to 4 bases, leaving 3 bases not matched to a gene. The CDR3 has 13 amino acids. Germline V gene lookup returns CDR1 MNHEY and CDR2 SVGEGT.

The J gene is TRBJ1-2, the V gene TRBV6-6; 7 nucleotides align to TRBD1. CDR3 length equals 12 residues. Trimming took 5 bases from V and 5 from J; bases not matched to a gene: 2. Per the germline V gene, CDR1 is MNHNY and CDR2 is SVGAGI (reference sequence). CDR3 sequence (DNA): TGTGCCAGCAGTGAGGGACAGTATGGCTACACCTTC. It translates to CASSEGQYGYTF.

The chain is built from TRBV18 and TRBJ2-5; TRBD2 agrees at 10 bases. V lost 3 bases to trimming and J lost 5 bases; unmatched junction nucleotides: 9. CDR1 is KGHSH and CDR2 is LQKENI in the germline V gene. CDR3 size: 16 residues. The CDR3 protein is CASSPGTSGTRETQYF. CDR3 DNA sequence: TGTGCCAGCTCACCGGGAACTAGCGGGACCCGGGAGACCCAGTACTTC.

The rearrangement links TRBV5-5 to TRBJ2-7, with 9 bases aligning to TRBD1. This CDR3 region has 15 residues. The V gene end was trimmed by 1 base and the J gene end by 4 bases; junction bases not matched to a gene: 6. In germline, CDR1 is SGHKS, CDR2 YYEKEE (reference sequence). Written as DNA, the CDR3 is TGTGCCAGCAGCTTGACCGGGACAGGGCCGTACGAGCAGTACTTC. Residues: CASSLTGTGPYEQYF.

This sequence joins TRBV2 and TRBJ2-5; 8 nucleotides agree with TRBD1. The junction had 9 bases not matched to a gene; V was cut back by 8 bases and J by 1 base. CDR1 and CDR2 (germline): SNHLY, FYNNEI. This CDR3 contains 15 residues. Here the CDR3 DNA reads TGTGCCAGCTTTCAACGCAGGGGGCGCCAAGAGACCCAGTACTTC. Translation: CASFQRRGRQETQYF.

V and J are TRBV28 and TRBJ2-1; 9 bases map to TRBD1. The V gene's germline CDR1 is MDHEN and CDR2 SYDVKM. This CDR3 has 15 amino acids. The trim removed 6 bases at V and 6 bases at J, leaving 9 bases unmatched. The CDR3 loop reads CASRTTGGAGNEQFF. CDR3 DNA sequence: TGTGCCAGCAGGACCACAGGGGGCGCGGGCAATGAGCAGTTCTTC.

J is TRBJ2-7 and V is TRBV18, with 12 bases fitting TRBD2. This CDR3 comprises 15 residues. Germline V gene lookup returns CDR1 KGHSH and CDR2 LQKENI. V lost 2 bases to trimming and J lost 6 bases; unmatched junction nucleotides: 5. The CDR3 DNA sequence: TGTGCCAGCTCACCAAGGACTAGCGGGGTCTCCGAGCAGTACTTC. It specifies CASSPRTSGVSEQYF.

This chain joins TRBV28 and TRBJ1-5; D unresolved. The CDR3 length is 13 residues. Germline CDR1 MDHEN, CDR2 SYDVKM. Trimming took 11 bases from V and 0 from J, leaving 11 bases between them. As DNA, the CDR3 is TGTGCCCACAGTCCCTATAGCAATCAGCCCCAGCATTTT. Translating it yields CAHSPYSNQPQHF.

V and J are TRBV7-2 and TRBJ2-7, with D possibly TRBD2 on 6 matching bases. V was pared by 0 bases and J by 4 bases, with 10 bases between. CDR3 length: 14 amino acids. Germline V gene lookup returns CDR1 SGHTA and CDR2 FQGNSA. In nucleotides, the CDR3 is TGTGCCAGCAGCTTAGCGGCGGGGTTGTACGAGCAGTACTTC. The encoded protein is CASSLAAGLYEQYF.

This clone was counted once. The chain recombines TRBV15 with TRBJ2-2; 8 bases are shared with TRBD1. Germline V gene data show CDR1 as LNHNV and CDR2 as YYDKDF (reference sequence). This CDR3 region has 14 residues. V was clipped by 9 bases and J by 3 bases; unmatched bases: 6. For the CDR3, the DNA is TGTGCCACTCGGGACAGGACCTACACCGGGGAGCTGTTTTTT. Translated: CATRDRTYTGELFF.

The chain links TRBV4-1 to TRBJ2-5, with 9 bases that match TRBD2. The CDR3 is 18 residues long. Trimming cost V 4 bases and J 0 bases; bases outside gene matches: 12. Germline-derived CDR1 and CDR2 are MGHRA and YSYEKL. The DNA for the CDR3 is TGCGCCAGCAGCCTACGGGGGGTAGCGGGAGAATACCAAGAGACCCAGTACTTC. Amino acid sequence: CASSLRGVAGEYQETQYF.

CDR3 in amino acids: CASSLGQGTEKLFF. As DNA, the CDR3 is TGTGCCAGCAGTTTAGGACAGGGCACCGAAAAACTGTTTTTT. This chain joins TRBV27 and TRBJ1-4, with 8 bases matching TRBD1. The germline gives CDR1 MNHEY, CDR2 SMNVEV (reference sequence). Trimming took 2 bases from V and 8 from J; bases not matched to a gene: 4. This CDR3 spans 14 amino acids. Full variable domain (rest looked up from reference TRBV27 and TRBJ1-4): EAQVTQNPRYLITVTGKKLTVTCSQNMNHEYMSWYRQDPGLGLRQIYYSMNVEVTDKGDVPEGYKVSRKEKRNFPLILESPSPNQTSLYFCASSLGQGTEKLFFGSGTQLSVL.

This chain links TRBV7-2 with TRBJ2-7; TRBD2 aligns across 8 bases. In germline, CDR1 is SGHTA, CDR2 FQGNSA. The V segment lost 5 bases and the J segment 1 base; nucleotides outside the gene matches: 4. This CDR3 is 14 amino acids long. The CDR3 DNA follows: TGTGCCAGCAGCGTCGGCGGGGGGTCCTACGAGCAGTACTTC. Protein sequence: CASSVGGGSYEQYF.

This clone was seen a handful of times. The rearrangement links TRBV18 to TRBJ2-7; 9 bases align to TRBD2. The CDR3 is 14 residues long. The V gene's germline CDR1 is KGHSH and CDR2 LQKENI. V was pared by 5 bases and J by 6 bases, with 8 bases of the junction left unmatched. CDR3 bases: TGTGCCAGCTCATCTGGGACTAGCTCCAGCGAGCAGTACTTC. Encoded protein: CASSSGTSSSEQYF.

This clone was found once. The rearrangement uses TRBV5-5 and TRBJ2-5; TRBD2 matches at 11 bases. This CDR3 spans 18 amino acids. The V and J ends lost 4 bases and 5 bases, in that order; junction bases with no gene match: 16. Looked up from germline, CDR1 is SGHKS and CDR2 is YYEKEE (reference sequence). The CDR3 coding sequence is TGTGCCAGCAGCCGGGGGCCCCAGCAGCTAGCGGGAGGCGAGACCCAGTACTTC. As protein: CASSRGPQQLAGGETQYF.

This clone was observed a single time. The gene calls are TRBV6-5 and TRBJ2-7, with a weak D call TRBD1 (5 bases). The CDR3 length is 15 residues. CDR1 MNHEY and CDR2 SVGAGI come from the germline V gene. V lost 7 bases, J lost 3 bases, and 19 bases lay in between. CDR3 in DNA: TGTGCCAGCACGATCCAACGGACAAACCTCTACGAGCAGTACTTC. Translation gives CASTIQRTNLYEQYF.

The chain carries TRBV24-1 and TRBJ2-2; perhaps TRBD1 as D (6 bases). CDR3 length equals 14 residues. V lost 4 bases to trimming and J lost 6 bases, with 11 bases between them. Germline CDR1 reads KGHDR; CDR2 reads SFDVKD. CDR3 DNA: TGTGCCACCAGTGACCCGAGGACAGCCGGGGAGCTGTTTTTT. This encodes CATSDPRTAGELFF.